A few counts support the clone carrying this TCR beta chain. These data come from a study of tumour-infiltrating T cells in Burkitt lymphoma. Overall study: Productive clonality predicted overall and progression-free survival.

CDR1 is MDHEN and CDR2 is SYDVKM in the germline V gene. V gave up 5 bases and J gave up 7 bases, with 9 bases separating them. The CDR3 is 12 amino acids. Repertoires were generated with immunoSEQ multiplex PCR, while TCRdb's copy carries only in-frame clones and drops some. The sample holds 12,000 to 15,000 clones, 30% seen once. The V gene is TRBV28, the J gene TRBJ1-5, with D unclear. This receptor was taken from a human donor with diffuse large B-cell lymphoma. Material: tumor tissue. The CDR3, as DNA: TGTGCCAGCAGTCCCCCGAGACAGCCCCAGCATTTT. Amino acids: CASSPPRQPQHF. Full variable domain (outside the CDR3, taken from reference TRBV28 and TRBJ1-5): DVKVTQSSRYLVKRTGEKVFLECVQDMDHENMFWYRQDPGLGLRLIYFSYDVKMKEKGDIPEGYSVSREKKERFSLILESASTNQTSMYLCASSPPRQPQHFGDGTRLSIL.